Here is one T cell receptor beta chain with its context. The CDR3 spans 16 residues. Germline V lookup: CDR1 SNHLY, CDR2 FYNNEI. Trimming took 1 base from V and 0 from J; bases not matched to a gene: 3. Assay used: immunoSEQ multiplex PCR; TCRdb lists only in-frame clones, some missing. Of about 56,000 clones in the sample, 90% to 95% were seen once. This sample is part of a study of technical replicates of blood from four donors. The chain combines TRBV2 with TRBJ1-5; 7 bases line up with TRBD1. This clonotype originated in a human donor in good health. Some clones in this sample may be carry-over from other donors' samples. The sequenced sample consisted of PBMCs. In nucleotides, the CDR3 is TGTGCCAGCAGTGAAGAGGGGGCAGTTAGCAATCAGCCCCAGCATTTT. Amino acids: CASSEEGAVSNQPQHF.